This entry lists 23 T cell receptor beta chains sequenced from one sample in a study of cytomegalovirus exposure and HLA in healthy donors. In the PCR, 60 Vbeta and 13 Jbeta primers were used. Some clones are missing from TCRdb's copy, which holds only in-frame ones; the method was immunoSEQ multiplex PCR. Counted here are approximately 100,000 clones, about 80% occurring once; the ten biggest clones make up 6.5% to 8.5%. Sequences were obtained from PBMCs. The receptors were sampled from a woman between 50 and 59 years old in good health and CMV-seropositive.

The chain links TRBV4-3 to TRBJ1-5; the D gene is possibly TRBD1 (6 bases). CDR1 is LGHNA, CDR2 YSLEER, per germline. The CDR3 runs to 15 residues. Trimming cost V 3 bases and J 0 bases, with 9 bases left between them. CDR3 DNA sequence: TGCGCCAGCAGCCAGGGACACTATAGCAATCAGCCCCAGCATTTT. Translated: CASSQGHYSNQPQHF.

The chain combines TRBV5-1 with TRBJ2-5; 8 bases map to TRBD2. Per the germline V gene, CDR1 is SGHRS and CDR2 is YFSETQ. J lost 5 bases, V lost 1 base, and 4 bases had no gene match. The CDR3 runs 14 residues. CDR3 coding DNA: TGCGCCAGCAGCTTGAGCGGGAGAAGGGAGACCCAGTACTTC. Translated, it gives CASSLSGRRETQYF.

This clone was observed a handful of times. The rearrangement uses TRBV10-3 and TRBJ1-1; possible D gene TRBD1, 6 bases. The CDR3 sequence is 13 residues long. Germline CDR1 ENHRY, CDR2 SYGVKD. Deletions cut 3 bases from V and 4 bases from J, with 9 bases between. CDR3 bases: TGTGCCATCAGTGAAACAGGGTCCACTGAAGCTTTCTTT. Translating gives CAISETGSTEAFF.

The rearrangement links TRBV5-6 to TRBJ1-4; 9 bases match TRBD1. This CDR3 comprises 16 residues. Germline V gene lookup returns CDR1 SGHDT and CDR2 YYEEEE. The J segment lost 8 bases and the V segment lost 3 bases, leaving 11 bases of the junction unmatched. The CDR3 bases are TGTGCCAGCAGCTCGGGATGGACAGGGGACTCAGAAAAACTGTTTTTT. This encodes CASSSGWTGDSEKLFF.

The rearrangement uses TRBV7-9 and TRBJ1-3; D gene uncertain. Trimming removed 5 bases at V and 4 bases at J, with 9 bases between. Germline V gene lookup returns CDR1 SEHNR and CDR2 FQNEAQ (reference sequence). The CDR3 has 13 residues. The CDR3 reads CASSAPLGNTIYF. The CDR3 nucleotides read TGTGCCAGCAGCGCGCCTCTCGGAAACACCATATATTTT.

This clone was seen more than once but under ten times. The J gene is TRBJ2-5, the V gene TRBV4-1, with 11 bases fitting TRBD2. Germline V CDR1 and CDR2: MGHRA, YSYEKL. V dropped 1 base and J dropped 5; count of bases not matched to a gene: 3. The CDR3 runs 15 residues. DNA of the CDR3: TGCGCCAGCAGCCAAGGGACTAGCGGGCTGGAGACCCAGTACTTC. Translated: CASSQGTSGLETQYF.

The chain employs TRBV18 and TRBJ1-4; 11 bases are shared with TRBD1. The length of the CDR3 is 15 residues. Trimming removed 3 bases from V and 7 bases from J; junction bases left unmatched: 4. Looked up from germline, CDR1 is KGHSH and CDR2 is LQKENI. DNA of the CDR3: TGTGCCAGCTCACCCCCCGGGACAGGGGGTGAAAAACTGTTTTTT. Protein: CASSPPGTGGEKLFF. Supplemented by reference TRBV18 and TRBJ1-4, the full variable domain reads NAGVMQNPRHLVRRRGQEARLRCSPMKGHSHVYWYRQLPEEGLKFMVYLQKENIIDESGMPKERFSAEFPKEGPSILRIQQVVRGDSAAYFCASSPPGTGGEKLFFGSGTQLSVL.

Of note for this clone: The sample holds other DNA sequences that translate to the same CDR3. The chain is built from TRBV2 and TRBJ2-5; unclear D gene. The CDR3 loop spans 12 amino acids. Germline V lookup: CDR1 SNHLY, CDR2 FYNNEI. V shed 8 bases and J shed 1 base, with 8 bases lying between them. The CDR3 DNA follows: TGTGCCAGCTCCGGCGGCCAAGAGACCCAGTACTTC. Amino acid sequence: CASSGGQETQYF.

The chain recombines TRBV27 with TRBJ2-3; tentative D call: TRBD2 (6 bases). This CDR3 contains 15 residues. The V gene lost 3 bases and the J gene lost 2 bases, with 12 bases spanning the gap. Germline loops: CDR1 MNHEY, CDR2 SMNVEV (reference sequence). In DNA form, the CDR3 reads TGTGCCAGCAGTTTCAAGGGACTTCCCACAGATACGCAGTATTTT. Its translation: CASSFKGLPTDTQYF.

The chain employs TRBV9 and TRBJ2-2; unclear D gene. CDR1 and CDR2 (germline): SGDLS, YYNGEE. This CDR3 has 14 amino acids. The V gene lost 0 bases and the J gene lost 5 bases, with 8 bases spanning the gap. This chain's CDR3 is CASSVVTGTGELFF. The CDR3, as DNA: TGTGCCAGCAGCGTAGTCACCGGGACCGGGGAGCTGTTTTTT. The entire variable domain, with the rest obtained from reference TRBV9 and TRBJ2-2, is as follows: DSGVTQTPKHLITATGQRVTLRCSPRSGDLSVYWYQQSLDQGLQFLIQYYNGEERAKGNILERFSAQQFPDLHSELNLSSLELGDSALYFCASSVVTGTGELFFGEGSRLTVL.

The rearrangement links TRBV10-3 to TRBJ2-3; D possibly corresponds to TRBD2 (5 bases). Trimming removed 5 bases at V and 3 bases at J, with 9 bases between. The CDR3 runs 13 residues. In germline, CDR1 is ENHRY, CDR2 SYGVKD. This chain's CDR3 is CAISYEGTDTQYF. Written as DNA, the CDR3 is TGTGCCATCAGTTATGAGGGAACAGATACGCAGTATTTT.

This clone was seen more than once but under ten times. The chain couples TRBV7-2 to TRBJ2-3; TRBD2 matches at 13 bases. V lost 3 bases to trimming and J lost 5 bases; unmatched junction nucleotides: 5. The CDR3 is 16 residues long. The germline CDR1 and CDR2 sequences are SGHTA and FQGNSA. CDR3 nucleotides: TGTGCCAGCAGCTTGGTGGGGACTAGCGGGGTAGATACGCAGTATTTT. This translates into CASSLVGTSGVDTQYF.

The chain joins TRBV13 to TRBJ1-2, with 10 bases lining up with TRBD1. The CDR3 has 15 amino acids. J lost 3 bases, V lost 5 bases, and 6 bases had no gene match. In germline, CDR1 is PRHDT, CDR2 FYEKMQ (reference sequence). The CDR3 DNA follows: TGTGCCAGCAGCCCGGGGACAGGGGCTTACTATGGCTACACCTTC. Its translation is CASSPGTGAYYGYTF.

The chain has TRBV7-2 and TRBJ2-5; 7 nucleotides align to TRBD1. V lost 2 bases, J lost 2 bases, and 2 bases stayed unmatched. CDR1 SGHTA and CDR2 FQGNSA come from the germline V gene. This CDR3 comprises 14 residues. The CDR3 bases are TGTGCCAGCAGCTTATCGACAGGGCAAGAGACCCAGTACTTC. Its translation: CASSLSTGQETQYF.

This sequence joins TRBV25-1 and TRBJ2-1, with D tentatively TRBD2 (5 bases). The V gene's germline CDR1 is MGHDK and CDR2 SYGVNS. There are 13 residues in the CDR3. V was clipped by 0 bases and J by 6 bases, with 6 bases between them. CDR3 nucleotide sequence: TGTGCCAGCAGTGAATATCGGGGCAATGAGCAGTTCTTC. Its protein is CASSEYRGNEQFF.

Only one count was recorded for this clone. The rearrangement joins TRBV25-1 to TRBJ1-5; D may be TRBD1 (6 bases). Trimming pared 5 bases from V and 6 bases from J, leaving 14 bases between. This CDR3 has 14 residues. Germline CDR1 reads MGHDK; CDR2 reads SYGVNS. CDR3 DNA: TGTGCCAGCAGTTATCAGGGGAGGGGTCAGCCCCAGCATTTT. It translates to CASSYQGRGQPQHF. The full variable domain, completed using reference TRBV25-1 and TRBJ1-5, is EADIYQTPRYLVIGTGKKITLECSQTMGHDKMYWYQQDPGMELHLIHYSYGVNSTEKGDLSSESTVSRIRTEHFPLTLESARPSHTSQYLCASSYQGRGQPQHFGDGTRLSIL.

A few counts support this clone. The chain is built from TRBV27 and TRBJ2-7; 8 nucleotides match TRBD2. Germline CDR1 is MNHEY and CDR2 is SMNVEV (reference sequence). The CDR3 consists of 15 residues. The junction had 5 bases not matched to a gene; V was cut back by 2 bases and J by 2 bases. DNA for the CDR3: TGTGCCAGCAGTTTAAAGTCTAGCGGGCCCTACGAGCAGTACTTC. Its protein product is CASSLKSSGPYEQYF.

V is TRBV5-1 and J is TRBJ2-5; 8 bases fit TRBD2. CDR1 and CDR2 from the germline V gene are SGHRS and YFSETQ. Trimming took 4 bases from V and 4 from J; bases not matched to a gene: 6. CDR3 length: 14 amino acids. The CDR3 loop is CASSTSGGPETQYF. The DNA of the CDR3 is TGCGCCAGCAGCACCTCGGGGGGGCCAGAGACCCAGTACTTC.

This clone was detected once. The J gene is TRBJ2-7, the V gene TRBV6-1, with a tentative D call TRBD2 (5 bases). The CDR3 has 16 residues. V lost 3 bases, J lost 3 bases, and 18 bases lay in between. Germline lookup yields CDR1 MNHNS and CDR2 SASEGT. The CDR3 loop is CASSDPREQSLYEQYF. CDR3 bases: TGTGCCAGCAGTGACCCGAGGGAACAGAGCCTCTACGAGCAGTACTTC.

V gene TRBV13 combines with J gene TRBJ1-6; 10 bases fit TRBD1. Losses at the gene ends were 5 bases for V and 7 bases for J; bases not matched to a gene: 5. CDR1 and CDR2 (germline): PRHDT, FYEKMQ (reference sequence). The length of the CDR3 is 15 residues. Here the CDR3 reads CASSPRDRGNSPLHF. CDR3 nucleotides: TGTGCCAGCAGCCCCCGGGACAGGGGAAATTCACCCCTCCACTTT.

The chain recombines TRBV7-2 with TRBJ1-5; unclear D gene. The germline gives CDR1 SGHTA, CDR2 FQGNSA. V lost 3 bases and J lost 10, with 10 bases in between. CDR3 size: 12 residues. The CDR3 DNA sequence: TGTGCCAGCAGCTTCGGTGCCGATCCCCAGCATTTT. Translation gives CASSFGADPQHF. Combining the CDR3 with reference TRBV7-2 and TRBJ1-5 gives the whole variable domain GAGVSQSPSNKVTEKGKDVELRCDPISGHTALYWYRQSLGQGLEFLIYFQGNSAPDKSGLPSDRFSAERTGGSVSTLTIQRTQQEDSAVYLCASSFGADPQHFGDGTRLSIL.

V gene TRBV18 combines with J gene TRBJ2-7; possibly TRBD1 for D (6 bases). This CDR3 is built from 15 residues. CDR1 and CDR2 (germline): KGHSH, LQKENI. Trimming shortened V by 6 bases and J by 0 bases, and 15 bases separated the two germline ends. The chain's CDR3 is CASSLNRDTSYEQYF. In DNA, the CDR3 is TGTGCCAGCTCGCTAAATAGGGACACCTCCTACGAGCAGTACTTC.

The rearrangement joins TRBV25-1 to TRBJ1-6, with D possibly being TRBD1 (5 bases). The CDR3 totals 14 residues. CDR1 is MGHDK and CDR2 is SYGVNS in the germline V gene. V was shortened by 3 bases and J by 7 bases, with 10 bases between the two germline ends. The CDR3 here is CASSEPGINSPLHF. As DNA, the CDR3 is TGTGCCAGCAGTGAGCCAGGGATCAATTCACCCCTCCACTTT.